The source of this TCR beta chain is a study of cytomegalovirus exposure and HLA in healthy donors. PCR involved 60 Vbeta and 13 Jbeta primers. Profiling relied on immunoSEQ multiplex PCR, and the TCRdb table lists in-frame clones only, not all of them. The table shows some 120,000 clones, with around 10% occurring only once. The CDR3 sequence is 15 residues long. CDR1 and CDR2 from the germline V gene are MDHEN and SYDVKM. V trimming: 5 bases; J trimming: 10 bases; junction bases outside the gene matches: 15. The chain employs TRBV28 and TRBJ1-1; 8 positions agree with TRBD1. The sample was PBMCs. The receptor comes from a man under 40 in good health and CMV-seronegative. The CDR3 protein is CASSLTDGQGQGAFF. The CDR3 nucleotides are TGTGCCAGCAGTCTCACCGACGGACAGGGCCAGGGAGCTTTCTTT.